The 27 T cell receptor beta chains presented below share a single source sample, sequenced in a study of blood T cells in healthy people across ages. With a J-beta primer mix and a sample-barcoded 5' primer, a second PCR ran 7 to 11 cycles. A single record per CDR3 protein comes from TCRdb applying MiXCR to the 5' RACE reads. Among around 940,000 distinct CDR3 sequences listed, roughly half were seen once. Specimen: blood. The receptors derive from a woman in her sixties in good health.

This clonotype showed up just once. The rearrangement joins TRBV28 to TRBJ2-7; a weak D match, TRBD1 (8 bases). CDR1 and CDR2 (germline): MDHEN, SYDVKM. The CDR3 extends over 15 amino acids. Trimming shortened V by 6 bases and J by 4 bases, and 19 bases separated the two germline ends. CDR3 bases: TGTGCCAGCAGGTCCGACAGGGGAGGGGGGTACGAGCAGTACTTC. Translated, it gives CASRSDRGGGYEQYF.

The chain has TRBV6-2 or TRBV6-3 and TRBJ2-6; TRBD2 agrees at 9 bases. This CDR3 is 16 amino acids long. Germline CDR1 reads MNHEY; CDR2 reads SVGEGT. V was clipped by 6 bases and J by 3 bases; unmatched bases: 6. DNA of the CDR3: TGTGCCAGCAGAATAGCGGGAGACGTTGGGGCCAACGTCCTGACTTTC. Translating gives CASRIAGDVGANVLTF.

The J gene is TRBJ1-1, the V gene TRBV4-1; unclear D gene. CDR1 is MGHRA, CDR2 YSYEKL, per germline. The CDR3 extends over 11 amino acids. Trimming stripped 2 bases from V and 6 bases from J, with 4 bases between. CDR3 loop: CASSQSAEAFF. In nucleotides, the CDR3 is TGCGCCAGCAGCCAATCCGCTGAAGCTTTCTTT.

The CDR3 DNA is TGTGCCAGCAGCGAAAGCGGGAGCACAGATACGCAGTATTTT. The encoded protein is CASSESGSTDTQYF. The chain recombines TRBV7-2 with TRBJ2-3, with TRBD2 as a possible D gene (6 bases). The CDR3 is 14 residues long. V dropped 5 bases and J dropped 0 bases, with 9 bases sitting between them. Germline V gene data show CDR1 as SGHTA and CDR2 as FQGNSA.

CDR3 loop: CASSELAARYEQYF. The CDR3 DNA reads TGTGCCAGCAGTGAACTCGCGGCCCGCTACGAGCAGTACTTC. The chain joins TRBV6-1 to TRBJ2-7; D unclear. The CDR3 runs to 14 residues. V lost 2 bases and J lost 3, with 11 bases in between. Germline V gene sequence: CDR1 MNHNS, CDR2 SASEGT.

The chain recombines TRBV11-1 with TRBJ2-1; 8 bases agree with TRBD2. The CDR3 contains 15 residues. With V trimmed by 5 bases and J by 0 bases, 3 bases remained unmatched. Germline V lookup: CDR1 SGHAT, CDR2 FQDESV (reference sequence). The CDR3 region has the DNA TGTGCCAGCAGCCCTAGCGGGTACTCCTACAATGAGCAGTTCTTC. This sequence encodes CASSPSGYSYNEQFF.

V and J are TRBV18 and TRBJ1-2, with D hard to call. Trimming removed 2 bases at V and 4 bases at J, with 14 bases between. The CDR3 spans 15 residues. Looked up from germline, CDR1 is KGHSH and CDR2 is LQKENI. The CDR3 loop is CASSPEREDSYGYTF. CDR3 sequence (DNA): TGTGCCAGCTCACCAGAAAGGGAGGATTCCTATGGCTACACCTTC. The full variable domain, rest sourced from reference TRBV18 and TRBJ1-2, is NAGVMQNPRHLVRRRGQEARLRCSPMKGHSHVYWYRQLPEEGLKFMVYLQKENIIDESGMPKERFSAEFPKEGPSILRIQQVVRGDSAAYFCASSPEREDSYGYTFGSGTRLTVV.

V gene TRBV5-1 combines with J gene TRBJ1-1, with a tentative D call TRBD1 (5 bases). Germline values: CDR1 SGHRS, CDR2 YFSETQ. The CDR3 covers 17 residues. The V end lost 3 bases, the J end lost 0 bases, and 18 bases lay between the germline ends. CDR3 sequence reads: CASSSGRRTPMNTEAFF. In DNA, the CDR3 is TGCGCCAGCAGCTCCGGACGGCGGACACCCATGAACACTGAAGCTTTCTTT. The full variable domain, with the rest looked up from reference TRBV5-1 and TRBJ1-1, is KAGVTQTPRYLIKTRGQQVTLSCSPISGHRSVSWYQQTPGQGLQFLFEYFSETQRNKGNFPGRFSGRQFSNSRSEMNVSTLELGDSALYLCASSSGRRTPMNTEAFFGQGTRLTVV.

This clonotype was counted only a few times. The J gene is TRBJ2-5, the V gene TRBV6-2 or TRBV6-3; D unclear. There are 12 residues in the CDR3. V lost 4 bases, J lost 7 bases, and 10 bases lay in between. Germline-derived CDR1 and CDR2 are MNHEY and SVGEGT. CDR3 DNA: TGTGCCAGCAGTTTCCCCACTTGGACCCAGTACTTC. It encodes CASSFPTWTQYF.

DNA for the CDR3: TGTGCCAGCAGTTTATGGGTCCGAGGGCAGCCCCAGCATTTT. Residues: CASSLWVRGQPQHF. The V and J genes are TRBV12-3 or TRBV12-4 and TRBJ1-5; D is unresolved. V lost 2 bases, J lost 7 bases, and 12 bases lay in between. The length of the CDR3 is 14 residues.

The rearrangement uses TRBV24-1 and TRBJ1-2; 8 bases agree with TRBD1. This CDR3 is built from 15 residues. Germline loops: CDR1 KGHDR, CDR2 SFDVKD. V lost 4 bases and J lost 3; bases outside the gene matches: 6. The CDR3 nucleotides read TGTGCCACCAGTGAACCAGGACAGGGCGACTATGGCTACACCTTC. Translation gives CATSEPGQGDYGYTF.

The sample holds a few counts of this clonotype. The chain uses TRBV27 and TRBJ2-4; 11 positions match TRBD2. V lost 6 bases and J lost 1; bases outside the gene matches: 2. CDR1 and CDR2 from the germline V gene are MNHEY and SMNVEV (reference sequence). CDR3 length: 15 amino acids. CDR3 in DNA: TGTGCCAGCAGACTAGCGGGAGAGGCCAAAAACATTCAGTACTTC. Amino acids: CASRLAGEAKNIQYF.

V and J are TRBV5-1 and TRBJ1-2; possibly TRBD1 for D (5 bases). The CDR3 totals 14 residues. V lost 0 bases and J 3 bases, leaving 9 bases between the germline ends. Germline CDR1 and CDR2: SGHRS and YFSETQ. The CDR3 bases are TGCGCCAGCAGCTTGGTCCGGGGCGACTATGGCTACACCTTC. Residues: CASSLVRGDYGYTF.

The chain is built from TRBV7-2 and TRBJ1-2, with unresolved D. There are 15 residues in the CDR3. Trimming cost V 2 bases and J 4 bases, with 14 bases left between them. Germline V lookup: CDR1 SGHTA, CDR2 FQGNSA. CDR3 sequence reads: CASSLSRQNLYGYTF. For the CDR3, the DNA is TGTGCCAGCAGCTTAAGTCGCCAAAACCTCTATGGCTACACCTTC.

The chain is built from TRBV29-1 and TRBJ1-2; tentatively, D is TRBD1 (5 bases). The CDR3 is 13 residues long. V lost 0 bases and J lost 2, with 7 bases in between. Per germline, CDR1 SQVTM and CDR2 ANQGSEA. The CDR3 DNA reads TGCAGCGTTGAAGAAGCAGGGAACTATGGCTACACCTTC. Translation: CSVEEAGNYGYTF. Looking up the rest from reference TRBV29-1 and TRBJ1-2 gives the full variable domain: SAVISQKPSRDICQRGTSLTIQCQVDSQVTMMFWYRQQPGQSLTLIATANQGSEATYESGFVIDKFPISRPNLTFSTLTVSNMSPEDSSIYLCSVEEAGNYGYTFGSGTRLTVV.

The J gene is TRBJ2-1, the V gene TRBV12-5; D possibly corresponds to TRBD1 (6 bases). V lost 6 bases, J lost 0 bases, and 12 bases lay in between. The CDR3 totals 15 residues. Germline V lookup: CDR1 LGHNT, CDR2 FRNRAP. The CDR3 loop is CASGHDRSSYNEQFF. The CDR3 DNA reads as TGTGCTAGTGGACATGACAGGAGCTCCTACAATGAGCAGTTCTTC.

This chain uses TRBV7-9 with TRBJ2-5; weak D call: TRBD2 (9 bases). The germline V gene encodes CDR1 SEHNR and CDR2 FQNEAQ (reference sequence). This CDR3 contains 16 residues. Trimming removed 8 bases at V and 11 bases at J, with 30 bases between. CDR3 sequence (DNA): TGTGCCAGCCCCAACCCGGCTAGCGGGACAGGAAATGAGCAGTACTTC. Translation: CASPNPASGTGNEQYF.

This chain uses TRBV27 with TRBJ2-1; 8 positions match TRBD2. The last part of the DNA fits TRBJ2-7 better; the J call may be wrong. Germline V gives CDR1 MNHEY, CDR2 SMNVEV (reference sequence). The length of the CDR3 is 19 residues. The CDR3 here is CASSLKKEQRGSSYNEQYF. CDR3 nucleotide sequence: TGTGCCAGCAGTTTAAAAAAGGAGCAGCGGGGGAGCTCCTACAATGAGCAGTACTTC.

Only a few counts were recorded for this clonotype. This sequence joins TRBV9 and TRBJ2-7, with 9 bases fitting TRBD1. Per germline, CDR1 SGDLS and CDR2 YYNGEE. Trimming took 4 bases from V and 4 from J; bases not matched to a gene: 12. This CDR3 region has 16 residues. CDR3 sequence: CASSTSAGQGVYEQYF. CDR3 in DNA: TGTGCCAGCAGCACCAGCGCGGGACAGGGAGTGTACGAGCAGTACTTC.

The V call is TRBV2, the J call TRBJ2-1, with 12 bases aligning to TRBD2. The CDR3 is 16 amino acids. The trim removed 8 bases at V and 6 bases at J, leaving 11 bases unmatched. Germline CDR1 is SNHLY and CDR2 is FYNNEI. The CDR3 bases are TGTGCCAGCCGGACCCTAGGGACTAGCGGGTCCAATGAGCAGTTCTTC. Residues: CASRTLGTSGSNEQFF.

The chain recombines TRBV12-3 or TRBV12-4 with TRBJ2-1; D is uncertain. V was trimmed by 7 bases and J by 5 bases, leaving 15 bases between them. The CDR3 sequence is 14 residues long. The CDR3 region is CASTLRFTNNEQFF. In nucleotides, the CDR3 is TGTGCCAGCACCTTGAGATTTACCAACAATGAGCAGTTCTTC.

The DNA for the CDR3 is TGTGCCAGCAGTTACACTACGCTAGCGGAAGAGACCCAGTACTTC. It translates to CASSYTTLAEETQYF. The chain is built from TRBV6-2 or TRBV6-3 and TRBJ2-5, with 7 bases fitting TRBD2. Germline lookup yields CDR1 MNHEY and CDR2 SVGEGT. This CDR3 contains 15 residues. Trimming removed 2 bases from V and 3 bases from J; junction bases left unmatched: 6.

This clonotype was counted only a few times. This rearrangement joins TRBV7-9 to TRBJ2-5, with 12 nucleotides matching TRBD2. The DNA end is a closer match to TRBJ2-7, so the J assignment may be wrong. This CDR3 has 16 residues. The germline CDR1 and CDR2 sequences are SEHNR and FQNEAQ (reference sequence). The CDR3 loop is CASSPPPSGRGNEQYF. The CDR3 bases are TGTGCCAGCAGCCCACCGCCTAGCGGGAGGGGTAACGAGCAGTACTTC.

The chain links TRBV5-1 to TRBJ2-3; D remains ambiguous. The germline gives CDR1 SGHRS, CDR2 YFSETQ. The V end was cut by 4 bases, the J end by 2 bases, with 11 bases between. The CDR3 runs to 14 residues. CDR3 sequence: CASSVTQPTDTQYF. CDR3 nucleotide sequence: TGCGCCAGCAGCGTTACTCAGCCCACAGATACGCAGTATTTT.

This sequence joins TRBV5-8 and TRBJ2-3; weak D call: TRBD1 (5 bases). Germline V lookup: CDR1 SGHTS, CDR2 YDEGEE. This CDR3 contains 13 residues. The V gene lost 6 bases and the J gene lost 1 base, with 9 bases spanning the gap. Written as DNA, the CDR3 is TGTGCCAGCATGCTAGGGGGCACAGATACGCAGTATTTT. Amino acids: CASMLGGTDTQYF.

CDR3 in amino acids: CASSDPTGTDTQYF. CDR3 DNA sequence: TGTGCCAGCAGCGATCCCACGGGCACAGATACGCAGTATTTT. The chain employs TRBV7-3 and TRBJ2-3; D ambiguous. V was pared by 5 bases and J by 1 base, with 10 bases between. CDR1 is SGHTA and CDR2 is FQGTGA in the germline V gene. The CDR3 spans 14 residues.

Of note for this clonotype: The final CDR3 position lacks the conserved phenylalanine or tryptophan, pointing to a likely read error. The J gene is TRBJ2-1, the V gene TRBV20-1; TRBD1 matches at 10 bases. Germline V lookup: CDR1 DFQATT, CDR2 SNEGSKA (reference sequence). CDR3 size: 14 residues. Trimming removed 4 bases from V and 10 bases from J; junction bases left unmatched: 10. The CDR3 here is CSATWGQGFYEQFL. For the CDR3, the DNA is TGCAGTGCTACCTGGGGACAGGGGTTCTACGAGCAGTTCTTA.